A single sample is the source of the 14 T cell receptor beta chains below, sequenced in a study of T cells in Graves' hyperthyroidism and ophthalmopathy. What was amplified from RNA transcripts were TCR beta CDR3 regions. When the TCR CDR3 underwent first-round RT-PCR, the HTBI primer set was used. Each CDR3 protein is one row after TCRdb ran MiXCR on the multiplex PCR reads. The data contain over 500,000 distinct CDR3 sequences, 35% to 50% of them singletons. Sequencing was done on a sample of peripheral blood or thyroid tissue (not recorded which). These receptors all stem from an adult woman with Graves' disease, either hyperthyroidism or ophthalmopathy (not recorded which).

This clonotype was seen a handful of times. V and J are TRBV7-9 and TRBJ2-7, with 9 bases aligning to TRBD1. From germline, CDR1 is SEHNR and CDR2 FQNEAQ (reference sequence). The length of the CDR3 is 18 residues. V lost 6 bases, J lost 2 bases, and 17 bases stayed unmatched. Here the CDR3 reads CASSFPDRGPIITYEQYF. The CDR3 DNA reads TGTGCCAGCAGTTTCCCGGACAGGGGACCCATAATCACCTACGAGCAGTACTTC.

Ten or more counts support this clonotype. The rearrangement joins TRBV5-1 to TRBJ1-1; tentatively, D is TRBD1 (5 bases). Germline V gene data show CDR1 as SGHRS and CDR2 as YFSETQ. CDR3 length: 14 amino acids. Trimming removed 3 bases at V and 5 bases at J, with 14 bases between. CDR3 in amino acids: CASSSAQGETEAFF. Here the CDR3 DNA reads TGCGCCAGCAGCTCCGCCCAGGGAGAAACTGAAGCTTTCTTT.

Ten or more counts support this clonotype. The CDR3 here is CASSLAGGDYGYTF. The DNA of the CDR3 is TGTGCCAGCAGCTTAGCAGGGGGCGACTATGGCTACACCTTC. The chain combines TRBV7-2 with TRBJ1-2; 7 nucleotides line up with TRBD1. J was trimmed by 3 bases and V by 0 bases; bases with no gene match: 1. The germline gives CDR1 SGHTA, CDR2 FQGNSA. The CDR3 runs to 14 residues.

Here the CDR3 DNA reads TGTGCCAGCAGCTTTGGCTTTCCAGGGGACGAGCAGTACTTC. This codes for CASSFGFPGDEQYF. This chain connects TRBV7-9 to TRBJ2-7; a weak D match, TRBD1 (6 bases). Germline-derived CDR1 and CDR2 are SEHNR and FQNEAQ (reference sequence). The CDR3 is 14 residues long. V was trimmed by 3 bases and J by 5 bases, leaving 14 bases between them.

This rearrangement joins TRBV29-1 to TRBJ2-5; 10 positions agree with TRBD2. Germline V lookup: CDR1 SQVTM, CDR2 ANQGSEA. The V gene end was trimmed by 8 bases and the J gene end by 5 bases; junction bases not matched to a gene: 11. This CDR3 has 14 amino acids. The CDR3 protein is CSLGASGRSETQYF. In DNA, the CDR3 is TGCAGCTTGGGTGCTAGCGGGAGATCGGAGACCCAGTACTTC. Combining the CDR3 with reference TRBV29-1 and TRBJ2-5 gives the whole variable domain SAVISQKPSRDICQRGTSLTIQCQVDSQVTMMFWYRQQPGQSLTLIATANQGSEATYESGFVIDKFPISRPNLTFSTLTVSNMSPEDSSIYLCSLGASGRSETQYFGPGTRLLVL.

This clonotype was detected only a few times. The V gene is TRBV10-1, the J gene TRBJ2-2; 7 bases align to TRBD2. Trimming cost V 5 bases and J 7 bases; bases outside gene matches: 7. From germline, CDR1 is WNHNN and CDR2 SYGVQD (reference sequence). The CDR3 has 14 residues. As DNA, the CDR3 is TGCGCCAGCAGTAGCGGGATCGAGCGCGGGGAGCTGTTTTTT. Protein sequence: CASSSGIERGELFF.

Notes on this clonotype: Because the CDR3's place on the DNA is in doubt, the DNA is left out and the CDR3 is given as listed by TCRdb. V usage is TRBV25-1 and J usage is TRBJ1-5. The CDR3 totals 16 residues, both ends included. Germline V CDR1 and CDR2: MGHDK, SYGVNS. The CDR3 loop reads CACSARDREGWQPQHF.

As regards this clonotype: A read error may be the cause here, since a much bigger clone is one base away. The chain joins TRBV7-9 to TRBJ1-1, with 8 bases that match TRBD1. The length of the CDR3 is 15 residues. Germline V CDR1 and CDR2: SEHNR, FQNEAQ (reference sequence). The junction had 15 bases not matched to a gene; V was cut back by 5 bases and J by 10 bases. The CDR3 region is CASSHRDRSLFLAFF. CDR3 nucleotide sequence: TGTGCCAGCAGCCACCGGGACAGGAGTTTGTTCTTAGCTTTCTTT.

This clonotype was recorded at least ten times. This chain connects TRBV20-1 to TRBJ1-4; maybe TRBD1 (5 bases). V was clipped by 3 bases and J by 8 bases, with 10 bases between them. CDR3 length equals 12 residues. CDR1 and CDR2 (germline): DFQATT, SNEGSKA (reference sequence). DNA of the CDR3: TGCAGTGCTAGTAGGGGAGGCGAAAAACTGTTTTTT. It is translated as CSASRGGEKLFF.

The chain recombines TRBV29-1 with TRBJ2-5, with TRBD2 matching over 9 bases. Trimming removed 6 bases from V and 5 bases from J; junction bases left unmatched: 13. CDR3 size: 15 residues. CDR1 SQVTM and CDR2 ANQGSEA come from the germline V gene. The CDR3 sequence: CSVKVLAGTGETQYF. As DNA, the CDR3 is TGCAGCGTCAAGGTCCTAGCGGGGACCGGGGAGACCCAGTACTTC. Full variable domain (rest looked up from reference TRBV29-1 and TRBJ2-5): SAVISQKPSRDICQRGTSLTIQCQVDSQVTMMFWYRQQPGQSLTLIATANQGSEATYESGFVIDKFPISRPNLTFSTLTVSNMSPEDSSIYLCSVKVLAGTGETQYFGPGTRLLVL.

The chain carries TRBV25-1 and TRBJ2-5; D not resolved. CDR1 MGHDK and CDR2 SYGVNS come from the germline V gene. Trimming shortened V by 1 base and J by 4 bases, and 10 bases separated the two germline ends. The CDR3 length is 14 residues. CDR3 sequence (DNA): TGTGCCAGCAGTGAATTCGATTTGGGAGAGACCCAGTACTTC. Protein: CASSEFDLGETQYF.

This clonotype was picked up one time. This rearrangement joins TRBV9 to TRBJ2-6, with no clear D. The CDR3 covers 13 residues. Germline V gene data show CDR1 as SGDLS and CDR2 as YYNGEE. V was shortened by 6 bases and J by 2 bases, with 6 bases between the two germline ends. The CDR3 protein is CASTKPGANVLTF. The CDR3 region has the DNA TGTGCCAGCACTAAACCTGGGGCCAACGTCCTGACTTTC.

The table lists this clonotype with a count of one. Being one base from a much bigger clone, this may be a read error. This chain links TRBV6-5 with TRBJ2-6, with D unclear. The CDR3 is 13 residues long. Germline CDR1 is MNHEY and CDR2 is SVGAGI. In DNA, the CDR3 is TGTGCCAGCAGTTACTCTGGGGACAACGTCCTGACTTTC. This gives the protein CASSYSGDNVLTF.

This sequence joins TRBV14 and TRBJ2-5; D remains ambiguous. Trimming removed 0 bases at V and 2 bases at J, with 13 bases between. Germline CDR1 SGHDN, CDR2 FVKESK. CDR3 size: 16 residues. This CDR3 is CASSQDFGQPQETQYF. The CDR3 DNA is TGTGCCAGCAGCCAAGATTTCGGCCAGCCGCAAGAGACCCAGTACTTC.